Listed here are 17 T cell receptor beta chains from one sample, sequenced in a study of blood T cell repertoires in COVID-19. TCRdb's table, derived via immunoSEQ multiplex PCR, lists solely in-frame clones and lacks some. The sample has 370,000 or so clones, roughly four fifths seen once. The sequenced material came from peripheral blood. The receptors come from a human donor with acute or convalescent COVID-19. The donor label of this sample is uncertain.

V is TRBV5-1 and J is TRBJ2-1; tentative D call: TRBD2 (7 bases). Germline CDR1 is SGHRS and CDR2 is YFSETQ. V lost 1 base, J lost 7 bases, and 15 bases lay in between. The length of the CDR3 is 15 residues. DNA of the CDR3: TGCGCCAGCAGCTTGTTCACAGGGAGGGGAAATGAGCAGTTCTTC. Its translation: CASSLFTGRGNEQFF.

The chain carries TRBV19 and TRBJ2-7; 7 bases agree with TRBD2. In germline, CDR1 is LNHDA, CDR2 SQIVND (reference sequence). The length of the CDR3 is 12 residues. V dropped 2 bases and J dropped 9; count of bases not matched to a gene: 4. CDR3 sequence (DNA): TGTGCCAGTAGTATAATAGCGGGCTCGCAGTACTTC. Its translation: CASSIIAGSQYF.

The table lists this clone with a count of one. The CDR3 nucleotides read TGTGCCAGCAGCTTCACCTCCGGGACAATGAATGAGCAGTTCTTC. Encoded protein: CASSFTSGTMNEQFF. The gene calls are TRBV7-2 and TRBJ2-1; weak D call: TRBD1 (6 bases). The germline V and J ends were trimmed by 3 bases and 7 bases, with 16 bases remaining between them. From germline, CDR1 is SGHTA and CDR2 FQGNSA. There are 15 residues in the CDR3.

The DNA for the CDR3 is TGTGCCAGCAGTGTCTTGGGAGCTAACTATGGCTACACCTTC. It yields the protein CASSVLGANYGYTF. The chain combines TRBV2 with TRBJ1-2; D remains ambiguous. The germline gives CDR1 SNHLY, CDR2 FYNNEI. This CDR3 contains 14 residues. The germline V and J ends were trimmed by 4 bases and 0 bases, with 9 bases remaining between them.

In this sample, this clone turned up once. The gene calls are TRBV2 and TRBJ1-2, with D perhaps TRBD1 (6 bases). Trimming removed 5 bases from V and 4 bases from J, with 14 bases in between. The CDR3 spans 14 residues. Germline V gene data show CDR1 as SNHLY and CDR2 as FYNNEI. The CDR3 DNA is TGTGCCAGCAGTCGGGTTGGGGGCTCCTATGGCTACACCTTC. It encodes CASSRVGGSYGYTF.

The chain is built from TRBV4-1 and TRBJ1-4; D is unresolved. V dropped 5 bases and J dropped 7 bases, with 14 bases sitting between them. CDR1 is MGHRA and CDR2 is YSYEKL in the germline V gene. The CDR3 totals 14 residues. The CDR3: CASSFQEEGEKLFF. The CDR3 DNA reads TGCGCCAGCAGCTTCCAGGAAGAAGGTGAAAAACTGTTTTTT.

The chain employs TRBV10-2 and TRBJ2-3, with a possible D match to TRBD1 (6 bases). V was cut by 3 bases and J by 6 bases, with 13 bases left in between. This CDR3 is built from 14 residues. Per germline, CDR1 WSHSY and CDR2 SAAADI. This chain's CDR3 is CASSERGRMDTQYF. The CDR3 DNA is TGCGCCAGCAGTGAAAGGGGGAGAATGGATACGCAGTATTTT.

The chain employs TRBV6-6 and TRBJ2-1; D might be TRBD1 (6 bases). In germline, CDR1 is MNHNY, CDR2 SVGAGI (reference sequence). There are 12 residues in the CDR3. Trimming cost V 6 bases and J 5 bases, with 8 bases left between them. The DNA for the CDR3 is TGTGCCAGCAGCCACAGGGACAATGAGCAGTTCTTC. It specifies CASSHRDNEQFF.

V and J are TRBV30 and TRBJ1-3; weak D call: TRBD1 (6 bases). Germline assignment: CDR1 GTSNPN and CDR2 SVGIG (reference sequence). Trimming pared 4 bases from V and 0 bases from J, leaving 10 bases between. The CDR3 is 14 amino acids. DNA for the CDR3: TGTGCCTGGAAACAGGGCACCTCTGGAAACACCATATATTTT. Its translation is CAWKQGTSGNTIYF.

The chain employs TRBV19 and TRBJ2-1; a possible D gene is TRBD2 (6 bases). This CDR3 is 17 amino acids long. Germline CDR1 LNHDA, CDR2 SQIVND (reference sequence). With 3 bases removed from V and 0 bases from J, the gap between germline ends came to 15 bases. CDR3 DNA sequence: TGTGCCAGTAGTATGAGGGGACTTCAAAGCTCCTACAATGAGCAGTTCTTC. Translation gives CASSMRGLQSSYNEQFF.

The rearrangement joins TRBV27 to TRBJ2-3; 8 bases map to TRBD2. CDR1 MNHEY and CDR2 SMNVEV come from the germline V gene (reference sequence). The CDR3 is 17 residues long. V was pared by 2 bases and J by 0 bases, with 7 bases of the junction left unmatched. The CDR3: CASSLRSLAESTDTQYF. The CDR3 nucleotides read TGTGCCAGCAGTTTAAGGTCACTAGCGGAAAGCACAGATACGCAGTATTTT.

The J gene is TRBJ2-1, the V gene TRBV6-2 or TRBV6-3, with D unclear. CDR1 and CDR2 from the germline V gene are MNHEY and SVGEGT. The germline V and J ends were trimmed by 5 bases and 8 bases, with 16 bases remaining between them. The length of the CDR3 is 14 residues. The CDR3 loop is CASSTPRSIYEQFF. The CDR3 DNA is TGTGCCAGCAGTACCCCCAGGTCGATCTATGAGCAGTTCTTC.

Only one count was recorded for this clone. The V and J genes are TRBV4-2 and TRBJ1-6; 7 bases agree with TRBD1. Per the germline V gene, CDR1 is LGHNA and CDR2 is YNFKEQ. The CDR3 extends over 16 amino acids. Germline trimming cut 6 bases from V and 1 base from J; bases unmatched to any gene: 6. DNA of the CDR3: TGTGCCAGCAGGTTGAACAGGGGATCCTATAATTCACCCCTCCACTTT. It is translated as CASRLNRGSYNSPLHF.

Here the CDR3 DNA reads TGTGCCACCAGCAGGGACAGCCCAATGGGGGTACGCCGGCCCCAGCATTTT. Translated, it gives CATSRDSPMGVRRPQHF. The V call is TRBV15, the J call TRBJ1-5, with D maybe TRBD1 (6 bases). Germline loops: CDR1 LNHNV, CDR2 YYDKDF (reference sequence). V was shortened by 3 bases and J by 9 bases, with 24 bases between the two germline ends. This CDR3 is built from 17 residues.

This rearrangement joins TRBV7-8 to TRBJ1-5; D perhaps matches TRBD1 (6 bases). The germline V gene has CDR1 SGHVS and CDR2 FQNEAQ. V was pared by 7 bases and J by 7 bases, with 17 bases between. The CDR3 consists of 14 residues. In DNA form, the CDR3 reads TGTGCCAGCACACGAGGGGGGGCCGAGCAGCCCCAGCATTTT. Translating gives CASTRGGAEQPQHF.

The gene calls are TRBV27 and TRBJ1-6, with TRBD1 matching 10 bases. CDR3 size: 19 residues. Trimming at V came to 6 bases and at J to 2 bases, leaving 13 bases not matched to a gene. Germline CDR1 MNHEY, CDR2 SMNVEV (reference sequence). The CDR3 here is CASRLMRGQGIPYNSPLHF. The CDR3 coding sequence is TGTGCCAGCAGATTAATGCGGGGACAGGGGATTCCCTATAATTCACCCCTCCACTTT.

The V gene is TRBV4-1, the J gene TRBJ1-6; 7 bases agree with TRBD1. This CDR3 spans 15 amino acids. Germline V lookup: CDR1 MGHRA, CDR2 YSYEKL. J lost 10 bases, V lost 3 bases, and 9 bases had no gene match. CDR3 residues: CASSQTRQGGSPLHF. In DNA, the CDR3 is TGCGCCAGCAGCCAGACAAGACAGGGTGGATCACCCCTCCACTTT.